This TCR beta chain was recorded in a study of blood T cell repertoires in COVID-19. Study details: The samples span acute and convalescent COVID-19 from the United States, Italy and Spain. In each case, the material was cDNA or gDNA derived from T cells, B-cell-depleted T cells, or PBMCs.

The V end was cut by 3 bases, the J end by 0 bases, with 9 bases between. The V gene's germline CDR1 is SNHLY and CDR2 FYNNEI. This CDR3 is built from 15 residues. The authors' processing: Reference gene primer amplification in the assay estimated nucleated cell counts. Profiled with immunoSEQ multiplex PCR; TCRdb holds only in-frame clones, not every one. That table is the source of V, J and clone size, and D and trimming were worked out from the DNA. This table has about 200,000 clones, just over 85% appearing once. The material sequenced was peripheral blood. The chain employs TRBV2 and TRBJ2-1; D unresolved. This receptor was obtained from a man aged 80 or over with acute or convalescent COVID-19. This CDR3 is CASSEFYSSYNEQFF. The CDR3 region has the DNA TGTGCCAGCAGTGAGTTCTATAGCTCCTACAATGAGCAGTTCTTC.